This is a list of T cell receptor beta chains from one sample in a study of CD8+ T cells in alopecia areata. The method was immunoSEQ multiplex PCR; TCRdb's version includes in-frame clones alone and lacks a portion of them. There are some 16,000 clones in the sample; about 61% occur only once, and 9% to 15% lies in the top ten. The source material was skin. These receptors all come from a human donor with alopecia areata. The CDR3 runs from the conserved cysteine through the conserved F or W. The D gene is left open where the match is weak. Rows give clone size only sometimes, using once, few, many, or a class for an expanded clone.

size	J	D	V	CDR3	DNA
few	TRBJ2-4	TRBD2	TRBV7-8	CASSKIAGGVLLDKNIQYF	TGTGCCAGCAGCAAAATAGCGGGAGGGGTTCTTTTAGACAAAAACATTCAGTACTTC
-	TRBJ2-7	TRBD1	TRBV13	CASSRDRETQYF	TGTGCCAGCAGCCGGGACAGGGAAACGCAGTACTTC
medium-sized	TRBJ2-1	-	TRBV10-3	CAISPSGTNEQFF	TGTGCCATCAGTCCGAGCGGGACAAATGAGCAGTTCTTC
-	TRBJ2-7	TRBD2	TRBV6-1	CASRSTSGRQSEQYF	TGTGCCAGCAGATCGACTAGCGGGAGACAATCCGAGCAGTACTTC
-	TRBJ2-1	-	TRBV2	CASSEAQGRRNEQFF	TGTGCCAGCAGTGAAGCGCAGGGAAGGAGGAATGAGCAGTTCTTC
-	TRBJ2-1	-	TRBV19	CASSMGYNEQFF	TGTGCCAGTAGTATGGGCTACAATGAGCAGTTCTTC
-	TRBJ2-2	-	TRBV5-4	CASSLYTDTGELFF	TGTGCCAGCAGCTTATACACGGACACCGGGGAGCTGTTTTTT
-	TRBJ2-7	TRBD1	TRBV28	CASSLTGTPYEQYF	TGTGCCAGCAGTTTGACAGGGACCCCCTACGAGCAGTACTTC
once	TRBJ2-2	-	TRBV6-1	CASSGGWGNTGELFF	TGTGCCAGCAGTGGAGGTTGGGGCAACACCGGGGAGCTGTTTTTT
-	TRBJ2-1	TRBD2	TRBV4-1	CASSQVDMGLVAFEQFF	TGCGCCAGCAGCCAAGTCGATATGGGACTAGTCGCCTTTGAGCAGTTCTTC
-	TRBJ2-7	TRBD2	TRBV11-2	CASSLTSGISYEQYF	TGTGCCAGCAGCTTAACTAGCGGGATATCCTACGAGCAGTACTTC
few	TRBJ1-1	-	TRBV6-1	CASSQGRMNTEAFF	TGTGCCAGCAGTCAGGGACGTATGAACACTGAAGCTTTCTTT
once	TRBJ2-2	TRBD2	TRBV19	CASRGLAANTGELFF	TGTGCCAGTAGGGGACTAGCGGCAAACACCGGGGAGCTGTTTTTT
few	TRBJ1-5	-	TRBV7-2	CASSLGGQPQHF	TGTGCCAGCAGCTTAGGTGGTCAGCCCCAGCATTTT
few	TRBJ2-1	TRBD1	TRBV4-1	CASSPVPGQVSNEQFF	TGCGCCAGCAGCCCGGTTCCGGGACAGGTTTCGAATGAGCAGTTCTTC
-	TRBJ2-5	-	TRBV21-1	CASSDPGKGETQYF	TGTGCCAGCAGCGACCCCGGGAAGGGAGAGACCCAGTACTTC